This entry lists 8 T cell receptor beta chains sequenced from one sample in a study of CD8+ T cells in alopecia areata. The treatment is: oral pan-JAK inhibitor, 5-10 mg twice daily. cDNA reverse transcribed from extracted RNA served as the sequencing template. Sequencing used immunoSEQ multiplex PCR; TCRdb keeps in-frame clones, though not all of them. Here the sample spans approximately 170,000 clones, approximately 60% being singletons. This material consisted of CD4+ T cells sorted from blood, taken at week 24, from a patient treated with tofacitinib. The receptor set was obtained from a human donor with alopecia areata.

This clone turned up a few times. The rearrangement links TRBV6-6 to TRBJ2-3; 9 nucleotides align to TRBD1. The CDR3 spans 15 residues. Germline CDR1 reads MNHNY; CDR2 reads SVGAGI (reference sequence). The junction had 8 bases not matched to a gene; V was cut back by 6 bases and J by 4 bases. The CDR3 spells CASSRGQGGADTQYF. The CDR3 DNA follows: TGTGCCAGCAGCAGGGGACAGGGAGGCGCAGATACGCAGTATTTT.

The chain recombines TRBV30 with TRBJ1-6; weak D call: TRBD1 (6 bases). The ends were cut back, 7 bases at V and 4 bases at J, with 17 bases in the middle. The CDR3 covers 15 residues. Germline values: CDR1 GTSNPN, CDR2 SVGIG (reference sequence). As DNA, the CDR3 is TGTGCCTTCGGTGACAGGCTCGGTTATAATTCACCCCTCCACTTT. It encodes CAFGDRLGYNSPLHF.

This chain connects TRBV29-1 to TRBJ2-1; 9 nucleotides align to TRBD1. This CDR3 contains 16 residues. Losses at the gene ends were 3 bases for V and 8 bases for J; bases not matched to a gene: 14. Germline loops: CDR1 SQVTM, CDR2 ANQGSEA. In nucleotides, the CDR3 is TGCAGCGTTGATAAGTATAGGGGACAGGGATTCGATGAGCAGTTCTTC. Its protein product is CSVDKYRGQGFDEQFF.

This clone was observed a handful of times. The chain couples TRBV10-3 to TRBJ1-1, with D possibly TRBD1 on 5 matching bases. The V gene lost 0 bases and the J gene lost 7 bases, with 9 bases spanning the gap. CDR3 length equals 13 residues. Per the germline V gene, CDR1 is ENHRY and CDR2 is SYGVKD. DNA for the CDR3: TGTGCCATCAGTGAGTCCGAGGGGCTTGAAGCTTTCTTT. The encoded protein is CAISESEGLEAFF.

V gene TRBV29-1 combines with J gene TRBJ1-3, with a tentative D call TRBD1 (6 bases). The ends were cut back, 5 bases at V and 0 bases at J, with 11 bases in the middle. The CDR3 spans 14 residues. The germline gives CDR1 SQVTM, CDR2 ANQGSEA. The CDR3 DNA reads as TGCAGCGTTATCGGGGGCATCTCTGGAAACACCATATATTTT. Translating it yields CSVIGGISGNTIYF.

This sequence joins TRBV7-3 and TRBJ1-1; unclear D gene. This CDR3 is 13 amino acids long. Germline values: CDR1 SGHTA, CDR2 FQGTGA. Trimming cost V 6 bases and J 7 bases, with 15 bases left between them. In nucleotides, the CDR3 is TGTGCCAGCAGGGGCGGGGAAATCGGTGAAGCTTTCTTT. It yields the protein CASRGGEIGEAFF.

The V call is TRBV30, the J call TRBJ1-1; the D gene is possibly TRBD1 (5 bases). The CDR3 is made up of 17 amino acids. V lost 3 bases and J lost 0, with 20 bases in between. Germline CDR1 and CDR2: GTSNPN and SVGIG (reference sequence). CDR3: CAWRAKYNTGLNTEAFF. The CDR3 DNA follows: TGTGCCTGGAGAGCCAAATATAATACAGGACTGAACACTGAAGCTTTCTTT.

About this clone: This sample also contains other DNA sequences that code for the same CDR3. V gene TRBV9 combines with J gene TRBJ2-5; D may be TRBD1 or TRBD2 (5 bases each). V was pared by 0 bases and J by 3 bases, with 6 bases between. Germline CDR1 SGDLS, CDR2 YYNGEE. This CDR3 has 13 residues. Here the CDR3 DNA reads TGTGCCAGCAGCGTAGGAGGGGAAGAGACCCAGTACTTC. It encodes CASSVGGEETQYF.